One sample yielded the 5 T cell receptor beta chains listed below, sequenced in a study of PD-1 blockade in classical Hodgkin lymphoma (dated by TCRdb to 2018 to 2021). Library construction relied on the immunoSEQ multiplex PCR assay. The immuneACCESS repertoire file appears here via TCRdb, limited to in-frame rearrangements. These files lack a portion of the clones; in checked studies, under half of the deficit traces to unresolved V genes, and the cause of the others is not known. The sample table holds approximately 150,000 clones, of which around 84% were seen once. Jointly, the top ten make up about 9.2% of the sample. The time point label for this specimen denotes: cycle 2 day 1 (C2D1) of nivolumab. All trial patients had relapsed after autologous stem cell transplantation, with cohorts A, B and C differing in prior brentuximab vedotin exposure. The specimen was peripheral blood mononuclear cells (PBMCs), collected before the second cycle of nivolumab. The receptors shown here come from a human donor with classical Hodgkin lymphoma.

This chain joins TRBV2 and TRBJ1-2; 7 bases fit TRBD1. CDR3 length: 13 residues. Germline V gene data show CDR1 as SNHLY and CDR2 as FYNNEI. J lost 8 bases, V lost 7 bases, and 10 bases had no gene match. The CDR3 nucleotides are TGTGCCAGCACGAGGGGGCTAGTGGGAGGCTACACCTTC. The encoded protein is CASTRGLVGGYTF.

In this sample, this clone turned up a few times. The genes are TRBV11-3 and TRBJ2-7; 8 bases are a match to TRBD1. The CDR3 is made up of 14 amino acids. Germline lookup yields CDR1 SGHNT and CDR2 YENEEA. V was pared by 5 bases and J by 7 bases, with 10 bases of the junction left unmatched. CDR3 nucleotides: TGTGCCAGCAGCCGCGGGACAGGTAATCAAGAGCAGTACTTC. The encoded protein is CASSRGTGNQEQYF.

The chain joins TRBV19 to TRBJ2-3; D possibly corresponds to TRBD2 (7 bases). V gave up 6 bases and J gave up 0 bases, with 10 bases separating them. The CDR3 is 14 amino acids. Germline-derived CDR1 and CDR2 are LNHDA and SQIVND (reference sequence). This CDR3 is CASRRGLSTDTQYF. CDR3 coding DNA: TGTGCCAGTAGGCGGGGGCTAAGCACAGATACGCAGTATTTT.

The CDR3 sequence is CASSPPPGQGNTEAFF. CDR3 coding DNA: TGTGCCAGCTCACCGCCTCCGGGACAGGGGAACACTGAAGCTTTCTTT. The chain is built from TRBV18 and TRBJ1-1; 9 bases are shared with TRBD1. After removal of 3 bases from V and 1 base from J, the junction contained 6 bases not matched to a gene. Germline V CDR1 and CDR2: KGHSH, LQKENI. The CDR3 consists of 16 residues.

V is TRBV2 and J is TRBJ1-1; D is unresolved. V lost 7 bases and J lost 3, with 12 bases in between. Germline V gene sequence: CDR1 SNHLY, CDR2 FYNNEI. This CDR3 region has 13 residues. The CDR3 reads CASTATADTEAFF. CDR3 nucleotide sequence: TGTGCCAGCACTGCAACGGCGGACACTGAAGCTTTCTTT. Combining the CDR3 with reference TRBV2 and TRBJ1-1 gives the whole variable domain EPEVTQTPSHQVTQMGQEVILRCVPISNHLYFYWYRQILGQKVEFLVSFYNNEISEKSEIFDDQFSVERPDGSNFTLKIRSTKLEDSAMYFCASTATADTEAFFGQGTRLTVV.